The 12 T cell receptor beta chains presented below share a single source sample, sequenced in a study of blood T cell repertoires in COVID-19. The repertoire was sequenced with immunoSEQ multiplex PCR; TCRdb's copy has only in-frame clones and lacks some. Of 150,000 to 200,000 clones listed, around 80% are singletons. Sample: peripheral blood. The receptors stem from a woman between 65 and 79 years old with acute or convalescent COVID-19.

Regarding this clone: The sample contains more than one DNA sequence encoding this CDR3. The J gene is TRBJ1-4, the V gene TRBV19, with D maybe TRBD1 (5 bases). In germline, CDR1 is LNHDA, CDR2 SQIVND (reference sequence). The germline V and J ends were trimmed by 2 bases and 4 bases, with 8 bases remaining between them. This CDR3 comprises 14 residues. The CDR3 DNA sequence: TGTGCCAGTAGTATACAGGGTCTTAATGAAAAACTGTTTTTT. It is translated as CASSIQGLNEKLFF.

V is TRBV5-1 and J is TRBJ2-5; 7 bases align to TRBD2. CDR1 is SGHRS and CDR2 is YFSETQ in the germline V gene. V lost 0 bases and J lost 1; bases outside the gene matches: 6. CDR3 length: 16 residues. CDR3 loop: CASSLGASGPQETQYF. The CDR3 DNA sequence: TGCGCCAGCAGCTTGGGCGCTAGCGGCCCCCAAGAGACCCAGTACTTC.

V gene TRBV19 combines with J gene TRBJ2-5; TRBD1 agrees at 8 bases. The trim removed 5 bases at V and 1 base at J, leaving 9 bases unmatched. The CDR3 spans 16 residues. CDR1 is LNHDA, CDR2 SQIVND, per germline (reference sequence). The CDR3, as DNA: TGTGCCAGTAGTCGACAGGGGAGAGGGGTCCAAGAGACCCAGTACTTC. It is translated as CASSRQGRGVQETQYF.

The rearrangement joins TRBV12-5 to TRBJ2-1; tentatively, D is TRBD2 (6 bases). Trimming took off 5 bases at V and 5 bases at J, with 10 bases between the two ends. Per germline, CDR1 LGHNT and CDR2 FRNRAP. The CDR3 runs to 13 residues. CDR3 loop: CASGRDLNNEQFF. The CDR3 DNA sequence: TGTGCTAGTGGTCGGGACTTGAACAATGAGCAGTTCTTC.

The chain recombines TRBV29-1 with TRBJ2-2, with D perhaps TRBD1 (6 bases). Germline V gene data show CDR1 as SQVTM and CDR2 as ANQGSEA. The CDR3 totals 17 residues. V gave up 3 bases and J gave up 3 bases, with 20 bases separating them. This CDR3 is CSVEDSSNGGYTGELFF. CDR3 nucleotides: TGCAGCGTTGAGGACAGCTCAAACGGAGGTTACACCGGGGAGCTGTTTTTT.

The chain links TRBV28 to TRBJ1-1; the D gene is possibly TRBD1 (5 bases). CDR3 length: 12 residues. Trimming stripped 4 bases from V and 5 bases from J, with 8 bases between. Germline CDR1 and CDR2: MDHEN and SYDVKM. Here the CDR3 DNA reads TGTGCCAGCAGTTGGGGGGGTACTGAAGCTTTCTTT. Protein: CASSWGGTEAFF. The variable domain in full, completed from reference TRBV28 and TRBJ1-1, reads DVKVTQSSRYLVKRTGEKVFLECVQDMDHENMFWYRQDPGLGLRLIYFSYDVKMKEKGDIPEGYSVSREKKERFSLILESASTNQTSMYLCASSWGGTEAFFGQGTRLTVV.

V is TRBV6-2 or TRBV6-3 and J is TRBJ2-7; D not certain. Germline CDR1 and CDR2: MNHEY and SVGEGT. This CDR3 has 15 amino acids. Trimming took off 5 bases at V and 0 bases at J, with 14 bases between the two ends. CDR3 in DNA: TGTGCCAGCAGTCAACTACCCCTGAGCTCCTACGAGCAGTACTTC. Its translation is CASSQLPLSSYEQYF.

The rearrangement uses TRBV9 and TRBJ1-2; a possible D gene is TRBD1 (6 bases). This CDR3 contains 15 residues. The germline CDR1 and CDR2 sequences are SGDLS and YYNGEE. V was shortened by 0 bases and J by 1 base, with 10 bases between the two germline ends. The CDR3 DNA is TGTGCCAGCAGCGTAGGAGGGACAAGTAACTATGGCTACACCTTC. Translation: CASSVGGTSNYGYTF.

The chain links TRBV9 to TRBJ1-2; weak D call: TRBD1 (5 bases). V lost 3 bases, J lost 6 bases, and 15 bases lay in between. Germline CDR1 SGDLS, CDR2 YYNGEE. The CDR3 extends over 14 amino acids. DNA of the CDR3: TGTGCCAGCAGCGATCCAGGGAGGACTGATGGCTACACCTTC. Encoded protein: CASSDPGRTDGYTF.

This clone appeared once. The chain uses TRBV7-2 and TRBJ2-5; 7 bases are a match to TRBD1. V was pared by 1 base and J by 3 bases, with 2 bases of the junction left unmatched. Germline CDR1 is SGHTA and CDR2 is FQGNSA. The CDR3 sequence is 14 residues long. Here the CDR3 reads CASSLGQGKETQYF. The CDR3 DNA follows: TGTGCCAGCAGCTTAGGACAGGGAAAAGAGACCCAGTACTTC.

The rearrangement links TRBV19 to TRBJ1-2; tentative D call: TRBD1 (6 bases). Germline V gives CDR1 LNHDA, CDR2 SQIVND (reference sequence). This CDR3 contains 15 residues. Trimming pared 4 bases from V and 2 bases from J, leaving 14 bases between. DNA of the CDR3: TGTGCCAGTAGTAGTAGCCCCACAGGGAACTATGGCTACACCTTC. Its protein is CASSSSPTGNYGYTF. The complete variable domain, with remaining parts taken from reference TRBV19 and TRBJ1-2, reads DGGITQSPKYLFRKEGQNVTLSCEQNLNHDAMYWYRQDPGQGLRLIYYSQIVNDFQKGDIAEGYSVSREKKESFPLTVTSAQKNPTAFYLCASSSSPTGNYGYTFGSGTRLTVV.

This chain joins TRBV18 and TRBJ2-3; possibly TRBD1 for D (5 bases). Germline CDR1 reads KGHSH; CDR2 reads LQKENI. V lost 3 bases and J lost 0, with 16 bases in between. This CDR3 contains 17 residues. The CDR3 here is CASSPEYRQSSTDTQYF. The CDR3 DNA sequence: TGTGCCAGCTCACCGGAATACAGGCAATCAAGCACAGATACGCAGTATTTT.